This T cell receptor beta chain came from a study of cytomegalovirus exposure and HLA in healthy donors. For the study at large: The Caucasian-associated ancestry cluster contained approximately 81% of the approximately 390 genotyped donors. Study-wide results and limits: Upon later analysis, HLA-associated TCR beta chains proved more clonally expanded than other, equally common chains. A few CMV-associated chains were confirmed in vitro to be specific for CMV antigens. Accurate prediction of HLA-A and HLA-B alleles (for most subjects) was reportedly achieved from TCR beta sequences.

Regarding this clone: Its antigen remains unidentified.

It was with 60 Vbeta and 13 Jbeta primers that the PCR ran. TCRdb's table, derived via immunoSEQ multiplex PCR, lists solely in-frame clones and lacks some. Of approximately 150,000 clones in the sample, 76% were seen once. Germline loops: CDR1 KGHSH, CDR2 LQKENI. The CDR3 contains 13 residues. Trimming cost V 4 bases and J 1 base, with 7 bases left between them. The sequence derives from a woman in her thirties or forties in good health and CMV-seronegative. The rearrangement uses TRBV18 and TRBJ1-2; D not resolved. The sequenced sample consisted of PBMCs. CDR3 DNA sequence: TGTGCCAGCTCACAACAAGTTAACTATGGCTACACCTTC. It translates to CASSQQVNYGYTF.